This entry lists 21 T cell receptor beta chains sequenced from one sample in a study of blood T cells in healthy people across ages. A second PCR of about 7 to 11 cycles used a sample-barcoded 5' primer and a J-beta primer mix. TCRdb used MiXCR to reprocess the 5' RACE reads, holding one entry per CDR3 protein. Here the sample spans about 680,000 distinct CDR3 sequences, around 45% being singletons. Sequenced sample: blood. The receptors derive from a woman aged 55-70 years in good health.

The chain recombines TRBV11-2 with TRBJ1-2; D is unclear. CDR1 is SGHAT and CDR2 is FQNNGV in the germline V gene. CDR3 length equals 11 residues. Between the trimmed V and J ends, which lost 6 bases and 10 bases, there was a span of 12 bases. The CDR3 nucleotides read TGTGCCAGCAGGCTTGGCGTTGACTACACCTTC. Protein product: CASRLGVDYTF.

This chain joins TRBV20-1 and TRBJ2-1, with 8 bases matching TRBD2. The V gene end was trimmed by 0 bases and the J gene end by 5 bases; junction bases not matched to a gene: 6. This CDR3 comprises 15 residues. Germline V gene data show CDR1 as DFQATT and CDR2 as SNEGSKA (reference sequence). The CDR3 here is CSARDSGEIHNEQFF. In nucleotides, the CDR3 is TGCAGTGCTAGAGATAGCGGGGAGATACACAATGAGCAGTTCTTC.

Only a few counts were recorded for this clonotype. The chain joins TRBV29-1 to TRBJ2-5, with D possibly matching TRBD2 (6 bases). In germline, CDR1 is SQVTM, CDR2 ANQGSEA. CDR3 length: 14 amino acids. V lost 0 bases to trimming and J lost 9 bases, with 17 bases between them. CDR3 amino acids: CSVEEGTERSAQYF. For the CDR3, the DNA is TGCAGCGTTGAAGAAGGGACTGAGCGTTCGGCCCAGTACTTC.

This clonotype has more than one count but fewer than ten. The V call is TRBV6-5, the J call TRBJ2-1; D is perhaps TRBD1 or TRBD2 (5 bases each). The CDR3 runs 15 residues. V was clipped by 0 bases and J by 6 bases, with 12 bases between them. Germline values: CDR1 MNHEY, CDR2 SVGAGI. The CDR3 nucleotides are TGTGCCAGCAGTTACTCGAAGGGACGGGGCAATGAGCAGTTCTTC. Protein: CASSYSKGRGNEQFF.

V and J are TRBV5-1 and TRBJ1-2; the D is unclear. Germline CDR1 and CDR2: SGHRS and YFSETQ. This CDR3 spans 15 amino acids. The V and J ends lost 0 bases and 7 bases respectively, with 16 bases between them. CDR3 bases: TGCGCCAGCAGCTTGGGGGCCTCGGCGCTTGTTGGCTACACCTTC. It encodes CASSLGASALVGYTF.

Only one count was recorded for this clonotype. The chain is built from TRBV5-4 and TRBJ2-1; D possibly corresponds to TRBD2 (6 bases). The germline gives CDR1 SGHNT, CDR2 YYREEE (reference sequence). The CDR3 consists of 15 residues. The V gene lost 1 base and the J gene lost 5 bases, with 13 bases spanning the gap. DNA for the CDR3: TGTGCCAGCAGCTTGAGGTATGGCGGGAACAATGAGCAGTTCTTC. Encoded protein: CASSLRYGGNNEQFF.

The V and J genes are TRBV7-9 and TRBJ2-1, with D perhaps assigned TRBD1 or TRBD2 (5 bases each). The CDR3 extends over 16 amino acids. Per germline, CDR1 SEHNR and CDR2 FQNEAQ (reference sequence). The V end lost 5 bases, the J end lost 4 bases, and 18 bases lay between the germline ends. DNA for the CDR3: TGTGCCAGCAGCCCGAGGTGGGGGATGGGGTACAATGAGCAGTTCTTC. It is translated as CASSPRWGMGYNEQFF.

The rearrangement joins TRBV28 to TRBJ1-5; TRBD1 matches at 7 bases. CDR1 is MDHEN and CDR2 is SYDVKM in the germline V gene. CDR3 length equals 16 residues. J was trimmed by 3 bases and V by 2 bases; bases with no gene match: 7. The chain's CDR3 is CASSLTAGGINQPQHF. CDR3 sequence (DNA): TGTGCCAGCAGTTTAACCGCAGGGGGAATCAATCAGCCCCAGCATTTT. Supplemented by reference TRBV28 and TRBJ1-5, the full variable domain reads DVKVTQSSRYLVKRTGEKVFLECVQDMDHENMFWYRQDPGLGLRLIYFSYDVKMKEKGDIPEGYSVSREKKERFSLILESASTNQTSMYLCASSLTAGGINQPQHFGDGTRLSIL.

The table lists this clonotype with a few counts. The chain couples TRBV3-1 to TRBJ1-2; D gene ambiguous. V lost 3 bases, J lost 3 bases, and 14 bases lay in between. Germline V gives CDR1 LGHDT, CDR2 YNNKEL (reference sequence). The CDR3 runs 15 residues. DNA of the CDR3: TGTGCCAGCAGCCAGGAACCCGGGTCTTACTATGGCTACACCTTC. Its protein is CASSQEPGSYYGYTF.

This clonotype has a count of ten or more. The chain has TRBV7-2 and TRBJ1-2; 8 positions match TRBD1. Germline V gives CDR1 SGHTA, CDR2 FQGNSA. With V trimmed by 6 bases and J by 7 bases, 22 bases remained unmatched. CDR3 length equals 18 residues. The CDR3 DNA is TGTGCCAGCAGGCAGGGGGCCCGGGGTGGATTTATGAGGTCTGGCTACACCTTC. Amino acids: CASRQGARGGFMRSGYTF. The full variable domain, with the rest looked up from reference TRBV7-2 and TRBJ1-2, is GAGVSQSPSNKVTEKGKDVELRCDPISGHTALYWYRQSLGQGLEFLIYFQGNSAPDKSGLPSDRFSAERTGGSVSTLTIQRTQQEDSAVYLCASRQGARGGFMRSGYTFGSGTRLTVV.

A few counts support this clonotype. This sequence joins TRBV7-2 and TRBJ2-5; 15 bases are shared with TRBD2. Trimming at V came to 5 bases and at J to 3 bases, leaving 1 base not matched to a gene. Germline CDR1 is SGHTA and CDR2 is FQGNSA. The CDR3 is 15 residues long. The CDR3 bases are TGTGCCAGCAGCCGGACTAGCGGGAGGGAAGAGACCCAGTACTTC. Protein: CASSRTSGREETQYF.

J is TRBJ2-5 and V is TRBV10-3; TRBD1 agrees at 8 bases. The J call may not be correct, given that the DNA end is closer to TRBJ2-7. Germline CDR1 ENHRY, CDR2 SYGVKD. The CDR3 runs 11 residues. CDR3 bases: TGTGCCATCGGACAGGGTCCCGAGCAGTACTTC. This gives the protein CAIGQGPEQYF.

The gene calls are TRBV10-3 and TRBJ2-7; 8 bases agree with TRBD1. TRBJ2-5 matches the DNA end more closely, so the J call is doubtful. Germline V CDR1 and CDR2: ENHRY, SYGVKD. CDR3 length: 13 residues. The DNA of the CDR3 is TGTGCCATCAAGATGACAGGGGAGGAGACCCAGTACTTC. It yields the protein CAIKMTGEETQYF.

The chain links TRBV7-2 to TRBJ2-5; 8 positions agree with TRBD1. V lost 5 bases to trimming and J lost 6 bases; unmatched junction nucleotides: 11. This CDR3 region has 15 residues. CDR1 and CDR2 from the germline V gene are SGHTA and FQGNSA. The CDR3 loop is CASSPDRGGLKTQYF. The CDR3 region has the DNA TGTGCCAGCAGCCCCGACAGGGGTGGATTAAAGACCCAGTACTTC.

The chain has TRBV21-1 and TRBJ2-1; the table assigns TRBD1, which was not confirmed against the DNA. TRBV21-1 is labeled a pseudogene. The length of the CDR3 is 22 residues. DNA for the CDR3: TGTGCCAGCAGCACAAGAAGTGCGGCAAAGAAGGGCGGGAGCAGGGCCTACAATGAGCAGTTCTTC. Amino acid sequence: CASSTRSAAKKGGSRAYNEQFF.

A single count supports this clonotype. The chain couples TRBV15 to TRBJ2-7; 9 nucleotides line up with TRBD2. Germline loops: CDR1 LNHNV, CDR2 YYDKDF (reference sequence). This CDR3 comprises 15 residues. V lost 4 bases to trimming and J lost 1 base; unmatched junction nucleotides: 5. The CDR3 reads CATSKETSGSYEQYF. The CDR3 region has the DNA TGTGCCACCAGCAAAGAGACTAGCGGATCCTACGAGCAGTACTTC.

V is TRBV11-3 and J is TRBJ1-1, with D perhaps matching TRBD1 (5 bases). Germline CDR1 and CDR2: SGHNT and YENEEA. This CDR3 region has 14 residues. Trimming took off 2 bases at V and 2 bases at J, with 9 bases between the two ends. The CDR3 bases are TGTGCCAGCAGCTTATCTGGGGACAACACTGAAGCTTTCTTT. Translating it yields CASSLSGDNTEAFF.

A word on this clonotype: Its ends do not fully match the called genes, so a read error is possible. This chain links TRBV7-6 with TRBJ2-7; D unresolved. The germline V gene has CDR1 SGHVS and CDR2 FNYEAQ. This CDR3 has 13 amino acids. The CDR3 sequence is CASSVSDSSEQYF. The CDR3 region has the DNA TGTGCCAGCAGCGTATCCGACTCCTCCGAGCAGTACTTC.

J is TRBJ2-1 and V is TRBV11-2; D possibly uses TRBD1 or TRBD2 (7 bases each). The J call is uncertain, as TRBJ2-7 better fits the DNA end. This CDR3 is built from 21 residues. Germline assignment: CDR1 SGHAT and CDR2 FQNNGV. The CDR3 DNA sequence: TGTGCCAGCAGCTTGATAACCGGGACAGCCTCCGGGAGGAGCTCCTACAATGAGCAGTACTTC. Amino acid sequence: CASSLITGTASGRSSYNEQYF.

This clonotype was counted many times. V and J are TRBV7-2 and TRBJ1-4, with D possibly matching TRBD1 (6 bases). Germline CDR1 SGHTA, CDR2 FQGNSA. With 2 bases removed from V and 7 bases from J, the gap between germline ends came to 11 bases. CDR3 length equals 14 residues. In nucleotides, the CDR3 is TGTGCCAGCAGCTTACAGACAGGCCCTGAAAAACTGTTTTTT. Its translation: CASSLQTGPEKLFF.

The count of this clonotype is one. CDR3 residues: CSARKRGLALQFF. CDR3 coding DNA: TGCAGTGCTAGAAAGCGGGGACTAGCATTGCAGTTCTTC. This chain links TRBV20-1 with TRBJ2-1, with 9 bases lining up with TRBD2. CDR3 size: 13 residues. The trim removed 2 bases at V and 12 bases at J, leaving 8 bases unmatched. Germline V gene data show CDR1 as DFQATT and CDR2 as SNEGSKA (reference sequence).